This T cell receptor beta chain derives from a study of cytomegalovirus exposure and HLA in healthy donors. About the study: An earlier analysis found 95 million to 140 million unique TCR beta sequences from about 190 million T cells. About 85 million unique TCRs from HLA-typed donors were held in an early release of data. Overall study findings and caveats: A previous analysis found most TCR beta V segments productive roughly 90% or roughly 30% of the time.

J gave up 7 bases and V 2 bases, and 6 bases lay outside the gene matches. CDR3 length equals 15 residues. The germline V gene has CDR1 SGHRS and CDR2 YFSETQ. The PCR ran on 60 Vbeta and 13 Jbeta primers. Some clones are missing from TCRdb's copy, which holds only in-frame ones; the method was immunoSEQ multiplex PCR. This repertoire shows some 150,000 clones, around a tenth found once; its top ten account for roughly 1.9%. This clone was picked up a small number of times. What it binds is not known. The sequenced sample was PBMCs. The TCR originated in a male donor in good health and CMV-seronegative. The chain employs TRBV5-1 and TRBJ1-4, with 9 nucleotides matching TRBD1. The CDR3 protein is CASSLQGANGEKLFF. The CDR3 DNA follows: TGCGCCAGCAGCTTACAGGGGGCAAACGGTGAAAAACTGTTTTTT.